The TCR beta chain described here comes from a study of blood T cell repertoires in COVID-19. Study summary: The cDNA or gDNA used as material had been derived from T cells, B-cell-depleted T cells, or PBMCs.

In the source study's methods: By means of reference gene primer amplification, nucleated cell counts were estimated. Method: immunoSEQ multiplex PCR; TCRdb's copy keeps in-frame clones and lacks some. V, J and clone size reflect that table, while D and trimming were determined from the DNA. The sample yields under 250,000 clones, 70% to 85% seen once. V lost 1 base, J lost 3 bases, and 6 bases lay in between. The CDR3 is 13 amino acids. The age range of participants was about 18 to 90 years, with residence in about 25 US areas. Allocation to cohorts depended on clinical history reported by the participants.

The clonotype comes from a woman in her sixties or seventies who had recovered from COVID-19. Sequenced: PBMCs or T cells enriched from blood (not recorded which). The chain is built from TRBV12-3 or TRBV12-4 and TRBJ1-1; the D is unclear. CDR3 in DNA: TGTGCCAGCAGTTTAGAACGGGACACTGAAGCTTTCTTT. It translates to CASSLERDTEAFF.